This T cell receptor beta chain was retrieved from a study of blood T cell repertoires in COVID-19. About the research overall: The United States, Italy and Spain supplied acute and convalescent COVID-19 samples.

Enrollees, about 18 to 89 years old, lived in some 24 US areas. Cohorts were based on clinical histories the participants reported. Germline V gives CDR1 SQVTM, CDR2 ANQGSEA. The length of the CDR3 is 13 residues. V was trimmed by 2 bases and J by 9 bases, leaving 14 bases between them. In the authors' workflow: Estimated nucleated cell counts came from reference gene primer amplification. TCRdb keeps only in-frame clones here, not all; method: immunoSEQ multiplex PCR. Clone size and V and J calls were adopted from that table, with D and trimming inferred from the DNA. The data show under 350,000 clones, about nine tenths seen once.

The receptor comes from a woman aged 55-69 years who had recovered from COVID-19. This chain connects TRBV29-1 to TRBJ1-5; maybe TRBD1 (5 bases). Sequenced: PBMCs or T cells enriched from blood (not recorded which). The CDR3 spells CSVELSGGGPQHF. The CDR3 nucleotides are TGCAGCGTTGAACTTTCTGGGGGAGGGCCCCAGCATTTT.